Below, one T cell receptor beta chain is given with its context. As yet, its antigen is unknown. With only one base between it and a far larger clone, this is likely a read error. This sample was included in a study of cytomegalovirus exposure and HLA in healthy donors. Study-wide context: Researchers found that approximately 85% of over 350 genotyped donors fell within the Caucasian-associated ancestry cluster.

Study-wide results and caveats: Across HLA loci, a later analysis found differing TCR association rates, with DRB1 most and HLA-C fewest.

The primer mix had 60 Vbeta and 13 Jbeta primers. This table comes from immunoSEQ multiplex PCR, and its TCRdb copy is limited to in-frame clones, with some not included. The sample includes approximately 91,000 clones, 81% seen only once; the top ten take under 13%. The CMV serostatus of this donor went unrecorded. From germline, CDR1 is LGHNA and CDR2 YNFKEQ. This CDR3 is built from 12 residues. V was clipped by 5 bases and J by 7 bases, with 8 bases between them. The V call is TRBV4-2, the J call TRBJ1-4; D gene uncertain. This sequence originates from a human donor in good health. Input material: PBMCs. The CDR3, as DNA: TGTGCCAGCAGCTTAAACACTGAAAAACTGTTTTTT. Its protein is CASSLNTEKLFF.